These 3 T cell receptor beta chains share one sample of origin, sequenced in a study of T cell repertoires in cytomegalovirus infection. Antigens for these TCRs are unknown. Each CDR3 protein gets one entry after TCRdb re-called the reads with MiXCR. The sample includes tens of thousands of distinct CDR3 sequences, around 42% of them seen just once. Specimen: CD8+ T cells from cultured PBMCs, collected from culture after CMV antigen stimulation. All receptors come from a human donor in good health (CMV status not recorded). Some clones in this sample may be carry-over from other donors' samples.

The chain carries TRBV6-5 and TRBJ1-2; TRBD1 agrees at 8 bases. The CDR3 is made up of 15 amino acids. Germline lookup yields CDR1 MNHEY and CDR2 SVGAGI. After removal of 6 bases from V and 0 bases from J, the junction contained 6 bases not matched to a gene. This CDR3 is CASRNPGQANYGYTF. CDR3 nucleotides: TGTGCCAGCAGGAACCCGGGACAGGCTAACTATGGCTACACCTTC.

The chain has TRBV6-6 and TRBJ2-5; a possible D gene is TRBD1 (6 bases). The CDR3 sequence is 14 residues long. Looked up from germline, CDR1 is MNHNY and CDR2 is SVGAGI (reference sequence). Trimming pared 4 bases from V and 5 bases from J, leaving 14 bases between. The CDR3 DNA reads as TGTGCCAGCAGTTTAGGGACATCGGGGGAGACCCAGTACTTC. It translates to CASSLGTSGETQYF.

V gene TRBV28 combines with J gene TRBJ1-1; D remains ambiguous. Germline values: CDR1 MDHEN, CDR2 SYDVKM. Trimming removed 3 bases from V and 5 bases from J, with 19 bases in between. The CDR3 contains 16 residues. The chain's CDR3 is CASSFPSYAMGTEAFF. The CDR3 DNA reads TGTGCCAGCAGTTTCCCCAGTTACGCCATGGGGACTGAAGCTTTCTTT.